These T cell receptor beta chains were read from a single sample in a study of blood T cell repertoires in COVID-19. Data came from immunoSEQ multiplex PCR; TCRdb stores just in-frame clones and leaves some out. The repertoire consists of roughly 190,000 clones, with approximately 84% occurring once and the leading ten covering under 4%. The sequencing sample was made of PBMCs or T cells enriched from blood (not recorded which). The receptor source for this set is a woman aged 25 to 45 who had recovered from COVID-19. Each CDR3 is given with its conserved first and last residue. Not every row has a clone size; where given, it reads once, few, many or a size class.

size: .; J: TRBJ2-1; V: TRBV28; CDR3: CASRRASGGLNEQFF
size: once; J: TRBJ1-1; V: TRBV30; CDR3: CAWSVRLTGGIGEAFF
size: .; J: TRBJ2-1; V: TRBV5-1; CDR3: CASSPPSGYNEQFF
size: .; J: TRBJ1-3; V: TRBV18; CDR3: CASSPPAGQGSGNTIYF
size: .; J: TRBJ2-3; V: TRBV7-7; CDR3: CASSLGGHNTDTQYF
size: few; J: TRBJ2-7; V: TRBV4-1; CDR3: CASSQVPTGGGYEQYF
size: .; J: TRBJ1-2; V: TRBV5-1; CDR3: CASSRRPGQGRNGYTF
size: .; J: TRBJ2-7; V: TRBV5-1; CDR3: CASSLEAWGGIHYEQYF
size: .; J: TRBJ2-3; V: TRBV5-1; CDR3: CASSLEGAGTDTQYF
size: .; J: TRBJ2-5; V: TRBV6-5; CDR3: CASSFGPSRAQYF
size: .; J: TRBJ2-1; V: TRBV29-1; CDR3: CSARGQAPYNEQFF
size: .; J: TRBJ2-7; V: TRBV9; CDR3: CASSVGSGLPISYEQYF
size: .; J: TRBJ1-1; V: TRBV28; CDR3: CASSDRRAGTEAFF
size: once; J: TRBJ2-5; V: TRBV18; CDR3: CASSPPGGTQYF
size: .; J: TRBJ2-4; V: TRBV5-4; CDR3: CASSQTGLVAKNIQYF
size: .; J: TRBJ1-5; V: TRBV9; CDR3: CASSQGTGGGNQPQHF
size: .; J: TRBJ2-5; V: TRBV24-1; CDR3: CATSRDRGQGETQYF
size: .; J: TRBJ1-5; V: TRBV16; CDR3: CASSRQGGQPQHF
size: .; J: TRBJ1-3; V: TRBV4-2; CDR3: CASSQVGDSGNTIYF
size: once; J: TRBJ2-7; V: TRBV10-1; CDR3: CASSEGQGWHEQYF
size: .; J: TRBJ1-5; V: TRBV15; CDR3: CATSFGTGQPQHF
size: .; J: TRBJ2-1; V: TRBV3-1/TRBV3-2; CDR3: CASSQTSGVAPKFF
size: .; J: TRBJ2-5; V: TRBV5-4; CDR3: CASSSRAGVRETQYF
size: .; J: TRBJ2-5; V: TRBV11-1; CDR3: CASSPGSVGTQYF
size: .; J: TRBJ2-1; V: TRBV18; CDR3: CASSPPSGRAGNEQFF
size: .; J: TRBJ2-7; V: TRBV28; CDR3: CASTGGLDYEQYF
size: .; J: TRBJ1-2; V: TRBV19; CDR3: CAINRAGYGYTF
size: .; J: TRBJ1-6; V: TRBV5-1; CDR3: CASSLGLSLDNSPLHF
size: .; J: TRBJ2-5; V: TRBV14; CDR3: CASSQDAGVNWETQYF
size: .; J: TRBJ2-3; V: TRBV5-1; CDR3: CASSLGGLAGGKDTQYF
size: .; J: TRBJ1-1; V: TRBV7-6; CDR3: CASSFSGGLLTEAFF
size: .; J: TRBJ2-1; V: TRBV11-3; CDR3: CASSLGLAYNEQFF
size: .; J: TRBJ2-5; V: TRBV5-8; CDR3: CASSLDPRGETQYF
size: .; J: TRBJ2-1; V: TRBV3-1/TRBV3-2; CDR3: CASSQVRFVETEQFF
size: few; J: TRBJ2-7; V: TRBV28; CDR3: CASRGQGSFSYEQYF
size: .; J: TRBJ1-5; V: TRBV28; CDR3: CASSLVGWRSNQPQHF
size: .; J: TRBJ1-1; V: TRBV29-1; CDR3: CSGDTGWGTEAFF
size: .; J: TRBJ2-3; V: TRBV5-1; CDR3: CASGTSGGTDTQYF
size: .; J: TRBJ2-3; V: TRBV7-8; CDR3: CASSLDRDTQYF
size: .; J: TRBJ1-1; V: TRBV20-1; CDR3: CSASGGGTEAFF
size: .; J: TRBJ1-1; V: TRBV28; CDR3: CASMGGPNTEAFF
size: many; J: TRBJ2-6; V: TRBV6-4; CDR3: CASSDSHSGANVLTF
size: .; J: TRBJ1-5; V: TRBV7-5; CDR3: CERAGPQHF
size: .; J: TRBJ2-3; V: TRBV24-1; CDR3: CATSDWTSGRWDTQYF
size: .; J: TRBJ1-5; V: TRBV19; CDR3: CASSSQQGNSNQPQHF